One and the same sample provided the 22 T cell receptor beta chains below, sequenced in a study of PD-1 blockade in mismatch repair-deficient tumors. This table comes from immunoSEQ multiplex PCR, and its TCRdb copy is limited to in-frame clones, with some not included. The sample contains roughly 120,000 clones, 85% to 90% of which appear only once. Sequencing was performed on peripheral blood, taken 72 weeks after starting pembrolizumab. The origin of the receptors is an adult with mismatch repair-deficient cancer.

The chain couples TRBV5-1 to TRBJ2-3; 9 nucleotides agree with TRBD1. Germline V gene lookup returns CDR1 SGHRS and CDR2 YFSETQ. V lost 7 bases and J lost 2; bases outside the gene matches: 11. The CDR3 covers 16 residues. DNA of the CDR3: TGCGCCAGCGGGGGAAAGGGGACAGGGTTCACAGATACGCAGTATTTT. Translated: CASGGKGTGFTDTQYF.

This clone was seen just once. V and J are TRBV29-1 and TRBJ2-3, with unresolved D. V dropped 4 bases and J dropped 5 bases, with 4 bases sitting between them. The CDR3 totals 10 residues. CDR1 is SQVTM and CDR2 is ANQGSEA in the germline V gene. CDR3 residues: CSVAVDTQYF. DNA of the CDR3: TGCAGCGTTGCGGTAGATACGCAGTATTTT.

The genes are TRBV19 and TRBJ2-7, with TRBD1 identical over 8 bases. The ends lost 1 base at V and 5 bases at J; junction bases unmatched: 7. The CDR3 sequence is 15 residues long. CDR1 and CDR2 (germline): LNHDA, SQIVND (reference sequence). The CDR3 sequence: CASSIADRAGDEQYF. The CDR3 coding sequence is TGTGCCAGTAGTATAGCGGACAGGGCCGGGGACGAGCAGTACTTC. Full variable domain (remainder filled in from reference TRBV19 and TRBJ2-7): DGGITQSPKYLFRKEGQNVTLSCEQNLNHDAMYWYRQDPGQGLRLIYYSQIVNDFQKGDIAEGYSVSREKKESFPLTVTSAQKNPTAFYLCASSIADRAGDEQYFGPGTRLTVT.

The chain recombines TRBV19 with TRBJ2-6, with a tentative D call TRBD1 (6 bases). Looked up from germline, CDR1 is LNHDA and CDR2 is SQIVND (reference sequence). Deletions cut 5 bases from V and 2 bases from J, with 10 bases between. The CDR3 loop spans 15 amino acids. The CDR3, as DNA: TGTGCCAGTAGTTCACAGGGAGCTGGGGCCAACGTCCTGACTTTC. This codes for CASSSQGAGANVLTF. The full variable domain, completed using reference TRBV19 and TRBJ2-6, is DGGITQSPKYLFRKEGQNVTLSCEQNLNHDAMYWYRQDPGQGLRLIYYSQIVNDFQKGDIAEGYSVSREKKESFPLTVTSAQKNPTAFYLCASSSQGAGANVLTFGAGSRLTVL.

The rearrangement links TRBV19 to TRBJ2-7; 8 bases align to TRBD1. J gave up 4 bases and V 6 bases, and 11 bases lay outside the gene matches. The CDR3 spans 15 residues. The germline V gene has CDR1 LNHDA and CDR2 SQIVND (reference sequence). The CDR3, as DNA: TGTGCCAGTAGCCCCGGGACAGGCCTGATGTACGAGCAGTACTTC. It codes for CASSPGTGLMYEQYF.

This chain connects TRBV27 to TRBJ1-1; D is perhaps TRBD1 (5 bases). The CDR3 is made up of 15 amino acids. Per germline, CDR1 MNHEY and CDR2 SMNVEV (reference sequence). Trimming shortened V by 4 bases and J by 4 bases, and 16 bases separated the two germline ends. CDR3 sequence: CASSSSPRGTTEAFF. CDR3 sequence (DNA): TGTGCCAGCAGTTCTTCTCCGAGGGGCACCACTGAAGCTTTCTTT.

The gene calls are TRBV5-1 and TRBJ1-1; 7 bases line up with TRBD1. J was trimmed by 0 bases and V by 4 bases; bases with no gene match: 9. From germline, CDR1 is SGHRS and CDR2 YFSETQ. This CDR3 has 16 residues. DNA for the CDR3: TGCGCCAGCAGCCCCCAGGGGGGGGCGATGAACACTGAAGCTTTCTTT. This gives the protein CASSPQGGAMNTEAFF.

The chain recombines TRBV28 with TRBJ2-7; 8 nucleotides align to TRBD2. V lost 5 bases, J lost 9 bases, and 12 bases stayed unmatched. This CDR3 region has 14 residues. Germline CDR1 reads MDHEN; CDR2 reads SYDVKM. As DNA, the CDR3 is TGTGCCAGCAGTCCACCGGGACTAGTGGTTCGGCAGTACTTC. The encoded protein is CASSPPGLVVRQYF.

This clone showed up just a few times. The rearrangement links TRBV21-1 to TRBJ1-2; TRBD1 was called by the table and not checked on the DNA. TRBV21-1 is listed as a pseudogene. The CDR3 is 13 amino acids. The CDR3 is CASTQGGGYGYTF. CDR3 in DNA: TGTGCCAGCACTCAGGGGGGCGGCTATGGCTACACCTTC.

The chain combines TRBV9 with TRBJ2-5; 7 bases align to TRBD1. Germline assignment: CDR1 SGDLS and CDR2 YYNGEE. CDR3 length: 15 amino acids. V lost 4 bases, J lost 4 bases, and 10 bases stayed unmatched. This chain's CDR3 is CASSIQGVWGETQYF. In DNA, the CDR3 is TGTGCCAGCAGCATCCAGGGGGTCTGGGGAGAGACCCAGTACTTC.

This chain joins TRBV11-2 and TRBJ2-5; D call uncertain. The V and J ends lost 2 bases and 0 bases respectively, with 4 bases between them. The CDR3 is made up of 13 amino acids. CDR1 and CDR2 (germline): SGHAT, FQNNGV. The CDR3 bases are TGTGCCAGCAGCTTATACTACCAAGAGACCCAGTACTTC. Protein sequence: CASSLYYQETQYF.

The CDR3 loop is CASSLTGSLNQPQHF. The CDR3 DNA sequence: TGTGCCAGCAGTTTAACGGGTTCCTTAAATCAGCCCCAGCATTTT. The V gene is TRBV2, the J gene TRBJ1-5; D is uncertain. V lost 5 bases and J lost 4, with 15 bases in between. The CDR3 extends over 15 amino acids. In germline, CDR1 is SNHLY, CDR2 FYNNEI.

The gene calls are TRBV27 and TRBJ2-1, with 12 bases that match TRBD2. Trimming cost V 2 bases and J 9 bases; bases outside gene matches: 8. Looked up from germline, CDR1 is MNHEY and CDR2 is SMNVEV (reference sequence). The CDR3 totals 16 residues. The CDR3 nucleotides read TGTGCCAGCAGTTTACCCGGACTAGCGGGGAGTGGTGAGCAGTTCTTC. This translates into CASSLPGLAGSGEQFF.

The chain joins TRBV4-3 to TRBJ2-7, with D tentatively TRBD2 (6 bases). Germline CDR1 LGHNA, CDR2 YSLEER. The CDR3 loop spans 17 amino acids. V was pared by 0 bases and J by 5 bases, with 20 bases between. As DNA, the CDR3 is TGCGCCAGCAGCCAAGAACCATTGGGGGGAGCTAACCACGAGCAGTACTTC. It translates to CASSQEPLGGANHEQYF.

This rearrangement joins TRBV7-2 to TRBJ2-2; tentatively, D is TRBD2 (5 bases). The CDR3 consists of 16 residues. Trimming left V 2 bases short and J 2 bases short, with 12 bases between. Per germline, CDR1 SGHTA and CDR2 FQGNSA. As DNA, the CDR3 is TGTGCCAGCAGCTTATTTAACACGGGAAACACCGGGGAGCTGTTTTTT. This encodes CASSLFNTGNTGELFF.

This clone was counted a single time. This chain's CDR3 is CASSSGQGVSEQYF. The CDR3 DNA follows: TGTGCCAGCAGCTCGGGACAGGGTGTAAGCGAGCAGTACTTC. The chain joins TRBV7-9 to TRBJ2-7; 9 nucleotides line up with TRBD1. Per germline, CDR1 SEHNR and CDR2 FQNEAQ (reference sequence). The V gene end was trimmed by 4 bases and the J gene end by 6 bases; junction bases not matched to a gene: 7. The CDR3 totals 14 residues.

The genes are TRBV10-1 and TRBJ2-7, with D hard to call. V shed 0 bases and J shed 7 bases, with 13 bases lying between them. From germline, CDR1 is WNHNN and CDR2 SYGVQD (reference sequence). CDR3 length: 14 residues. The CDR3 DNA reads TGCGCCAGCAGTGAGTCATCAGCCATTAAAGAGCAGTACTTC. It specifies CASSESSAIKEQYF.

The chain is built from TRBV7-2 and TRBJ1-5, with D perhaps TRBD1 (6 bases). The length of the CDR3 is 13 residues. Germline lookup yields CDR1 SGHTA and CDR2 FQGNSA. The germline V and J ends were trimmed by 3 bases and 9 bases, with 12 bases remaining between them. The CDR3 DNA reads TGTGCCAGCAGCTTTACAGGGTGGCGGCCCCAGCATTTT. It encodes CASSFTGWRPQHF.

A few counts support this clone. The rearrangement joins TRBV18 to TRBJ1-4; perhaps TRBD1 as D (6 bases). This CDR3 region has 15 residues. V lost 1 base, J lost 7 bases, and 13 bases lay in between. Germline loops: CDR1 KGHSH, CDR2 LQKENI. CDR3 sequence: CASSPRGAGGEKLFF. For the CDR3, the DNA is TGTGCCAGCTCACCACGGGGGGCTGGTGGTGAAAAACTGTTTTTT.

This chain connects TRBV9 to TRBJ2-1; TRBD2 agrees at 7 bases. The CDR3 contains 15 residues. Looked up from germline, CDR1 is SGDLS and CDR2 is YYNGEE. Losses at the gene ends were 0 bases for V and 4 bases for J; bases not matched to a gene: 4. The CDR3 DNA sequence: TGTGCCAGCAGCGTAGGTCTAGCGGATTACAATGAGCAGTTCTTC. This encodes CASSVGLADYNEQFF.

The chain joins TRBV21-1 to TRBJ2-1; the DNA was not used to check the table's D call, TRBD1. TRBV21-1 is designated a pseudogene. The CDR3 spans 17 residues. The CDR3 region is CASSKENRDSSYNEQFF. CDR3 nucleotide sequence: TGTGCCAGCAGCAAAGAAAATAGGGACAGCTCCTACAATGAGCAGTTCTTC.

This chain uses TRBV11-3 with TRBJ2-2, with D possibly matching TRBD1 (5 bases). The ends were cut back, 2 bases at V and 7 bases at J, with 11 bases in the middle. This CDR3 is built from 14 residues. Germline CDR1 reads SGHNT; CDR2 reads YENEEA. CDR3 in amino acids: CASSLYQGDGELFF. CDR3 DNA: TGTGCCAGCAGCTTATACCAGGGTGACGGGGAGCTGTTTTTT.